A single sample gave rise to the 18 T cell receptor beta chains below, sequenced in a study of shared clonotypes between healthy human individuals. Clones were sequenced by immunoSEQ multiplex PCR, and TCRdb holds only the in-frame ones, with some missing. The sample yields 630,000 or so clones, more than 95% seen once. Positively selected for CCR7, the CD45RO-negative cells used as naive CD8 cells excluded terminally differentiated effector memory CD45RA+ cells. The specimen was naive CD8+ T cells sorted from blood. These TCRs come from a man under 40 in good health.

J is TRBJ2-7 and V is TRBV7-6; 7 nucleotides match TRBD1. The germline V gene encodes CDR1 SGHVS and CDR2 FNYEAQ. The J segment lost 5 bases and the V segment lost 3 bases, leaving 4 bases of the junction unmatched. The CDR3 covers 13 residues. This chain's CDR3 is CASSLGTVDEQYF. The CDR3 DNA is TGTGCCAGCAGCTTGGGGACAGTCGACGAGCAGTACTTC.

V gene TRBV11-2 combines with J gene TRBJ2-1; D ambiguous. The CDR3 totals 13 residues. Trimming removed 0 bases at V and 12 bases at J, with 12 bases between. Germline-derived CDR1 and CDR2 are SGHAT and FQNNGV. In DNA, the CDR3 is TGTGCCAGCAGCTTAGATCCGACGGAAGCGCAGTTCTTC. Encoded protein: CASSLDPTEAQFF.

V usage is TRBV7-6 and J usage is TRBJ2-7, with TRBD1 matching over 10 bases. The CDR3 runs 15 residues. J was trimmed by 2 bases and V by 3 bases; bases with no gene match: 4. In germline, CDR1 is SGHVS, CDR2 FNYEAQ. CDR3 nucleotides: TGTGCCAGCAGCTTTCAGACAGGGGGCACCTACGAGCAGTACTTC. Translating it yields CASSFQTGGTYEQYF.

This chain joins TRBV18 and TRBJ2-1; D gene ambiguous. The germline CDR1 and CDR2 sequences are KGHSH and LQKENI. The V end lost 2 bases, the J end lost 8 bases, and 10 bases lay between the germline ends. The CDR3 sequence is 13 residues long. CDR3 coding DNA: TGTGCCAGCTCACCAGTAGATACACATGAGCAGTTCTTC. The encoded protein is CASSPVDTHEQFF.

The V and J genes are TRBV6-6 and TRBJ2-7; 11 nucleotides line up with TRBD2. The J segment lost 0 bases and the V segment lost 6 bases, leaving 4 bases of the junction unmatched. The CDR3 spans 15 residues. Germline assignment: CDR1 MNHNY and CDR2 SVGAGI (reference sequence). The chain's CDR3 is CASRRLAGSSYEQYF. CDR3 sequence (DNA): TGTGCCAGCAGAAGACTAGCGGGGAGCTCCTACGAGCAGTACTTC.

The chain carries TRBV28 and TRBJ2-7; the match to TRBD2 covers 10 bases. This CDR3 region has 14 residues. In germline, CDR1 is MDHEN, CDR2 SYDVKM. V shed 2 bases, J shed 7 bases, and the junction held 5 bases outside the gene matches. Here the CDR3 reads CASSLSGRAGEQYF. CDR3 DNA sequence: TGTGCCAGCAGTTTAAGCGGGAGGGCCGGGGAGCAGTACTTC.

V usage is TRBV7-9 and J usage is TRBJ2-7; either TRBD1 or TRBD2 may fit D (5 bases each). Germline-derived CDR1 and CDR2 are SEHNR and FQNEAQ (reference sequence). CDR3 length equals 13 residues. The V end was cut by 0 bases, the J end by 7 bases, with 10 bases between. The CDR3 bases are TGTGCCAGCAGCTTAGCAGGGACCATAGAGCAGTACTTC. Translating it yields CASSLAGTIEQYF.

The V call is TRBV6-1, the J call TRBJ2-1; 10 positions match TRBD2. The CDR3 covers 16 residues. V gave up 1 base and J gave up 4 bases; unmatched junction bases: 4. Looked up from germline, CDR1 is MNHNS and CDR2 is SASEGT. CDR3 nucleotide sequence: TGTGCCAGCAGTGAAGATCCACTAGCGGGGTACAATGAGCAGTTCTTC. The encoded protein is CASSEDPLAGYNEQFF.

The chain has TRBV4-1 and TRBJ2-7, with TRBD2 matching 7 bases. From germline, CDR1 is MGHRA and CDR2 YSYEKL. CDR3 length: 15 residues. V shed 1 base and J 4 bases; nucleotides not matched to a gene: 7. CDR3 DNA: TGCGCCAGCAGCCAAGGGGGAGGACTAGTTTACGAGCAGTACTTC. Translation: CASSQGGGLVYEQYF.

This chain links TRBV7-6 with TRBJ2-7, with 7 bases fitting TRBD2. The V and J ends lost 1 base and 4 bases, in that order; junction bases with no gene match: 7. The CDR3 is made up of 15 amino acids. CDR1 SGHVS and CDR2 FNYEAQ come from the germline V gene. The DNA of the CDR3 is TGTGCCAGCAGCTTAGAAGGTAGCGGGTATTACGAGCAGTACTTC. It specifies CASSLEGSGYYEQYF.

The chain links TRBV27 to TRBJ2-7; possible D gene TRBD2, 6 bases. The CDR3 runs to 16 residues. The V end was cut by 5 bases, the J end by 0 bases, with 17 bases between. The germline V gene has CDR1 MNHEY and CDR2 SMNVEV (reference sequence). The CDR3 bases are TGTGCCAGCAGTATTACCAGACAGACTAGCTCCTACGAGCAGTACTTC. It encodes CASSITRQTSSYEQYF.

In DNA form, the CDR3 reads TGTGCCAGCACCAGGGGGGAGGGGACTAGCAGCTACGAGCAGTACTTC. It yields the protein CASTRGEGTSSYEQYF. The chain couples TRBV6-6 to TRBJ2-7, with TRBD2 matching 9 bases. This CDR3 contains 16 residues. V shed 7 bases and J 3 bases; nucleotides not matched to a gene: 13. The germline gives CDR1 MNHNY, CDR2 SVGAGI (reference sequence).

Only one count was recorded for this clone. J is TRBJ1-2 and V is TRBV29-1; D is possibly TRBD1 (5 bases). The length of the CDR3 is 11 residues. The germline V gene has CDR1 SQVTM and CDR2 ANQGSEA. Deletions cut 5 bases from V and 7 bases from J, with 11 bases between. The CDR3 sequence is CSVLSGGGYTF. CDR3 nucleotide sequence: TGCAGCGTTTTATCGGGGGGTGGCTACACCTTC.

The chain has TRBV10-2 and TRBJ1-1; weak D call: TRBD1 (5 bases). The CDR3 sequence is 12 residues long. Germline CDR1 and CDR2: WSHSY and SAAADI. V was pared by 8 bases and J by 4 bases, with 11 bases between. The CDR3 region is CASLTGITEAFF. The CDR3 DNA sequence: TGCGCCAGCCTAACAGGAATCACTGAAGCTTTCTTT.

The J gene is TRBJ1-3, the V gene TRBV5-1, with D hard to call. The V gene's germline CDR1 is SGHRS and CDR2 YFSETQ. This CDR3 has 16 residues. Trimming pared 3 bases from V and 14 bases from J, leaving 27 bases between. CDR3 region: CASSWNGPPVPERLYF. The DNA for the CDR3 is TGCGCCAGCAGCTGGAACGGACCCCCCGTTCCGGAGAGATTATATTTT.

The V and J genes are TRBV28 and TRBJ2-5; TRBD2 matches 10 bases. Germline V gene lookup returns CDR1 MDHEN and CDR2 SYDVKM. The CDR3 has 15 amino acids. V lost 5 bases, J lost 2 bases, and 5 bases stayed unmatched. The CDR3 DNA reads TGTGCCAGCAGTCCAGGGACTAGCGAGCAAGAGACCCAGTACTTC. It is translated as CASSPGTSEQETQYF.

This chain uses TRBV7-2 with TRBJ2-3; D might be TRBD2 (6 bases). The germline V and J ends were trimmed by 4 bases and 0 bases, with 11 bases remaining between them. This CDR3 has 15 amino acids. Germline CDR1 SGHTA, CDR2 FQGNSA. The DNA for the CDR3 is TGTGCCAGCAGCTCCGGGGGATCTAGCACAGATACGCAGTATTTT. The encoded protein is CASSSGGSSTDTQYF.

This chain joins TRBV7-9 and TRBJ1-4; tentative D call: TRBD1 (5 bases). The V end lost 1 base, the J end lost 8 bases, and 17 bases lay between the germline ends. This CDR3 comprises 16 residues. CDR1 and CDR2 from the germline V gene are SEHNR and FQNEAQ (reference sequence). The CDR3 loop reads CASSLVSGTAREKLFF. The CDR3 region has the DNA TGTGCCAGCAGCTTAGTTAGCGGGACGGCGAGGGAAAAACTGTTTTTT. The entire variable domain, with the rest obtained from reference TRBV7-9 and TRBJ1-4, is as follows: DTGVSQNPRHKITKRGQNVTFRCDPISEHNRLYWYRQTLGQGPEFLTYFQNEAQLEKSRLLSDRFSAERPKGSFSTLEIQRTEQGDSAMYLCASSLVSGTAREKLFFGSGTQLSVL.